These 6 T cell receptor beta chains came from one sample sequenced in a study of control samples from healthy donors and cancer patients. Only in-frame clones appear in the TCRdb table, and some are missing; sequencing was by immunoSEQ multiplex PCR. The sample shows 400,000 to 500,000 clones, more than 80% of them seen only once. Sequenced: PBMCs. The receptors derive from a man aged 35-49 years with head and neck cancer.

This sequence joins TRBV28 and TRBJ1-2; no clear D. Germline loops: CDR1 MDHEN, CDR2 SYDVKM. Trimming removed 5 bases from V and 3 bases from J, with 7 bases in between. CDR3 length: 12 amino acids. Written as DNA, the CDR3 is TGTGCCAGCAGTGGGCGGGACTATGGCTACACCTTC. Its translation: CASSGRDYGYTF.

V gene TRBV27 combines with J gene TRBJ2-1; 15 bases are shared with TRBD2. The CDR3 is 21 amino acids. Losses at the gene ends were 1 base for V and 4 bases for J; bases not matched to a gene: 14. Germline CDR1 is MNHEY and CDR2 is SMNVEV (reference sequence). The CDR3 spells CASSLLFLGLAGGPKYNEQFF. As DNA, the CDR3 is TGTGCCAGCAGTTTATTGTTCTTAGGACTAGCGGGGGGGCCAAAGTACAATGAGCAGTTCTTC.

The V call is TRBV6-5, the J call TRBJ2-7; D not resolved. Germline CDR1 MNHEY, CDR2 SVGAGI. There are 14 residues in the CDR3. V lost 6 bases, J lost 3 bases, and 15 bases lay in between. CDR3 bases: TGTGCCAGCAGAGGCGAACTCGGCGGCTACGAGCAGTACTTC. Translating it yields CASRGELGGYEQYF.

The rearrangement links TRBV7-9 to TRBJ2-7, with 10 bases lining up with TRBD1. This CDR3 has 15 residues. The junction had 6 bases not matched to a gene; V was cut back by 5 bases and J by 2 bases. Germline V gene data show CDR1 as SEHNR and CDR2 as FQNEAQ (reference sequence). For the CDR3, the DNA is TGTGCCAGCAGCGGGGGGGACAGGGGCCCCTACGAGCAGTACTTC. Protein sequence: CASSGGDRGPYEQYF.

This clone was detected once. J is TRBJ2-1 and V is TRBV28; D might be TRBD1 or TRBD2, each matching 6 bases. The CDR3 is 14 amino acids. Germline V gene lookup returns CDR1 MDHEN and CDR2 SYDVKM. Between the trimmed V and J ends, which lost 2 bases and 3 bases, there was a span of 8 bases. CDR3 in DNA: TGTGCCAGCAGTTTAGGGGGGCTCTACAATGAGCAGTTCTTC. Translating gives CASSLGGLYNEQFF.

The gene calls are TRBV5-4 and TRBJ2-7, with 8 nucleotides matching TRBD1. Trimming took 0 bases from V and 7 from J; bases not matched to a gene: 12. Germline CDR1 is SGHNT and CDR2 is YYREEE (reference sequence). This CDR3 region has 16 residues. The CDR3 region is CASSLGTGGQEEEQYF. Written as DNA, the CDR3 is TGTGCCAGCAGCTTGGGTACAGGGGGGCAGGAGGAAGAGCAGTACTTC.